Listed here are 9 T cell receptor beta chains from one sample, sequenced in a study of blood T cell repertoires in COVID-19. TCRdb's copy holds only in-frame clones and misses some; the assay was immunoSEQ multiplex PCR. Among some 250,000 clones listed, 70% to 90% were seen once. Sequenced material: peripheral blood. These receptors were taken from a woman aged 55-70 years with COVID-19, enrolled during active disease.

The sample holds one count of this clone. The rearrangement joins TRBV11-3 to TRBJ1-5; tentative D call: TRBD1 (6 bases). V gave up 0 bases and J gave up 7 bases, with 19 bases separating them. The CDR3 contains 17 residues. Germline V CDR1 and CDR2: SGHNT, YENEEA. CDR3 protein: CASSLDRNREATQPQHF. The CDR3 coding sequence is TGTGCCAGCAGCTTAGACCGAAACAGGGAAGCGACACAGCCCCAGCATTTT.

This chain links TRBV24-1 with TRBJ2-3, with 7 bases matching TRBD1. Losses at the gene ends were 0 bases for V and 1 base for J; bases not matched to a gene: 0. CDR3 length equals 15 residues. Germline V gene data show CDR1 as KGHDR and CDR2 as SFDVKD. This chain's CDR3 is CATSDLGTGTDTQYF. As DNA, the CDR3 is TGTGCCACCAGTGATTTGGGGACAGGCACAGATACGCAGTATTTT.

This chain links TRBV18 with TRBJ2-7, with 7 bases matching TRBD1. V lost 8 bases to trimming and J lost 2 bases; unmatched junction nucleotides: 12. Germline V CDR1 and CDR2: KGHSH, LQKENI. The CDR3 loop spans 15 amino acids. Here the CDR3 DNA reads TGTGCCAGCACCAACGACAGGGCTCGAGCCTACGAGCAGTACTTC. Protein product: CASTNDRARAYEQYF.

CDR3 bases: TGCAGCGCCTCACAGGGTATTACTGGAAACACCATATATTTT. It codes for CSASQGITGNTIYF. V and J are TRBV29-1 and TRBJ1-3; maybe TRBD1 (6 bases). Germline V gives CDR1 SQVTM, CDR2 ANQGSEA. V lost 7 bases, J lost 2 bases, and 15 bases lay in between. This CDR3 comprises 14 residues.

The chain joins TRBV7-7 to TRBJ1-2; 9 positions match TRBD1. The CDR3 length is 15 residues. Germline loops: CDR1 SSHAT, CDR2 FNYEAQ (reference sequence). V gave up 5 bases and J gave up 9 bases; unmatched junction bases: 13. The CDR3 DNA sequence: TGTGCCAGCAGCCCGACGGCGGGACAGGGTGTAAGCTACACCTTC. Translating it yields CASSPTAGQGVSYTF.

J is TRBJ2-7 and V is TRBV2, with 9 bases that match TRBD2. The ends lost 4 bases at V and 7 bases at J; junction bases unmatched: 8. The germline V gene encodes CDR1 SNHLY and CDR2 FYNNEI. The CDR3 is 14 residues long. The CDR3 sequence: CASSVGRLAGEQYF. The CDR3 DNA is TGTGCCAGCAGTGTAGGGCGGCTAGCGGGAGAGCAGTACTTC.

In this sample, this clone turned up a few times. This CDR3 is also generated by other DNA sequences in the sample. The chain uses TRBV3-1 (or the pseudogene TRBV3-2) and TRBJ1-2, with D maybe TRBD1 (6 bases). V lost 5 bases, J lost 5 bases, and 12 bases lay in between. The CDR3 loop spans 13 amino acids. The germline gives CDR1 LGHDT, CDR2 YNNKEL (reference sequence). Written as DNA, the CDR3 is TGTGCCAGCAGCTCTGGACAGTTGTATGGCTACACCTTC. Its translation: CASSSGQLYGYTF.

This clone was counted a single time. The chain combines TRBV27 with TRBJ2-1; the match to TRBD2 covers 13 bases. Germline CDR1 MNHEY, CDR2 SMNVEV (reference sequence). The CDR3 spans 17 residues. Unmatched junction bases numbered 4, after V lost 5 bases and J lost 0 bases. The DNA of the CDR3 is TGTGCCAGCAGTGCCTGGACTAGCGGGAGCTCCTACAATGAGCAGTTCTTC. Residues: CASSAWTSGSSYNEQFF.

This chain joins TRBV7-8 and TRBJ1-5, with D possibly matching TRBD1 (5 bases). The CDR3 spans 15 residues. Trimming removed 2 bases from V and 10 bases from J, with 18 bases in between. Germline values: CDR1 SGHVS, CDR2 FQNEAQ. The CDR3, as DNA: TGTGCCAGCAGCTTATTTGGGGTGCAGGGCACCCCCCAGCATTTT. This sequence encodes CASSLFGVQGTPQHF.